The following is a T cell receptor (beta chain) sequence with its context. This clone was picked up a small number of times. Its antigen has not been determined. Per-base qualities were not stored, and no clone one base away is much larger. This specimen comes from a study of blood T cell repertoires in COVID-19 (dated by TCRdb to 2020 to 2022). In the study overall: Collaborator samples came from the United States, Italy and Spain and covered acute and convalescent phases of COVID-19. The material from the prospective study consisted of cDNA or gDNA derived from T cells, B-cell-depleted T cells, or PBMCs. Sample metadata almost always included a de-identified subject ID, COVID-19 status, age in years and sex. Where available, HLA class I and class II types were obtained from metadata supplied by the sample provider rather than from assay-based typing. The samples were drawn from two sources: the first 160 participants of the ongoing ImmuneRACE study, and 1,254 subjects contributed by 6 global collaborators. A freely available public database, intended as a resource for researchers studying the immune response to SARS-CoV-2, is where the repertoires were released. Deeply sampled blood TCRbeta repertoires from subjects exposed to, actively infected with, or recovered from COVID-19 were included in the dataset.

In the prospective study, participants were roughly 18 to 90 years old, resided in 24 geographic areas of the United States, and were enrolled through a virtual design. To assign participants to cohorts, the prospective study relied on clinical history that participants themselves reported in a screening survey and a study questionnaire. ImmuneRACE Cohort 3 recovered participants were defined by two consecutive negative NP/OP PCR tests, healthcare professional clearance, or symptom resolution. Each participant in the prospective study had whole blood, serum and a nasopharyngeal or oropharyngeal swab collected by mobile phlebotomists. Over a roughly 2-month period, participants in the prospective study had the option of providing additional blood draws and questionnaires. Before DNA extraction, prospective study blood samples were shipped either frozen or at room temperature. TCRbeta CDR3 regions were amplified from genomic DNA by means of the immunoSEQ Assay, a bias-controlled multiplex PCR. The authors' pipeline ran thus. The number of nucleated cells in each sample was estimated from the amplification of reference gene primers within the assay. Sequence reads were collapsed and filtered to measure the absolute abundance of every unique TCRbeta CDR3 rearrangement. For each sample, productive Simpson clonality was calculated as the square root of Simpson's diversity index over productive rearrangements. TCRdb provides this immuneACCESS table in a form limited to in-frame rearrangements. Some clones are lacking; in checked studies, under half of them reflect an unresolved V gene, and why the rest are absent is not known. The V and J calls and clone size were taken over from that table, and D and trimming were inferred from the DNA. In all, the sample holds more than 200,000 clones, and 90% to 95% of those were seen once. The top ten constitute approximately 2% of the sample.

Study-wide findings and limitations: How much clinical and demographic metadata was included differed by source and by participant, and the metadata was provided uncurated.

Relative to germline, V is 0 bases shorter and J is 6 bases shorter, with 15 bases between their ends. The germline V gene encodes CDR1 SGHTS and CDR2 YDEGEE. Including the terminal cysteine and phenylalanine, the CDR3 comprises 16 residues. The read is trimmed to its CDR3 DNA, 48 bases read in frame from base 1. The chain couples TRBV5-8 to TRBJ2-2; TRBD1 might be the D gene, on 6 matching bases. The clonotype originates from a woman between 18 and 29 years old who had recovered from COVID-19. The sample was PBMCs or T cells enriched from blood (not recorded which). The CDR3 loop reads CASSLVGRGNSGELFF. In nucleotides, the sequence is TGTGCCAGCAGCTTGGTAGGCAGGGGAAATTCCGGGGAGCTGTTTTTT.